This TCR beta chain was retrieved from a study of T cells in Graves' hyperthyroidism and ophthalmopathy. Disease duration under 2 months; hyperthyroidism patients were aged 18 to 65. PBMCs were collected from an approximately 9.2 ml volume of fresh peripheral blood. Findings and limits, study-wide: The model identified upcoming ophthalmopathy a median approximately six months ahead of onset.

The CDR3 consists of 14 residues. With 7 bases clipped from V and 0 bases from J, the junction kept 6 bases outside the gene matches. This clonotype was detected many times. Antigen specificity is unknown. Amplified TCR beta CDR3 regions derived from RNA transcripts. The TCR CDR3 was amplified in a first-round RT-PCR using the HTBI primer set. TCRdb itself ran the multiplex PCR reads through MiXCR, one entry per CDR3 protein. The profile shows some 510,000 distinct CDR3 sequences, about 20% of them singletons. The clonotype originates from a man between 18 and 29 years old with Graves' hyperthyroidism. The chain joins TRBV12-3 or TRBV12-4 to TRBJ2-7; 7 positions agree with TRBD1. Sequencing was carried out using blood. The CDR3, as DNA: TGTGCCAGCAAGACACAGGGGACCTCCTACGAGCAGTACTTC. As protein: CASKTQGTSYEQYF.